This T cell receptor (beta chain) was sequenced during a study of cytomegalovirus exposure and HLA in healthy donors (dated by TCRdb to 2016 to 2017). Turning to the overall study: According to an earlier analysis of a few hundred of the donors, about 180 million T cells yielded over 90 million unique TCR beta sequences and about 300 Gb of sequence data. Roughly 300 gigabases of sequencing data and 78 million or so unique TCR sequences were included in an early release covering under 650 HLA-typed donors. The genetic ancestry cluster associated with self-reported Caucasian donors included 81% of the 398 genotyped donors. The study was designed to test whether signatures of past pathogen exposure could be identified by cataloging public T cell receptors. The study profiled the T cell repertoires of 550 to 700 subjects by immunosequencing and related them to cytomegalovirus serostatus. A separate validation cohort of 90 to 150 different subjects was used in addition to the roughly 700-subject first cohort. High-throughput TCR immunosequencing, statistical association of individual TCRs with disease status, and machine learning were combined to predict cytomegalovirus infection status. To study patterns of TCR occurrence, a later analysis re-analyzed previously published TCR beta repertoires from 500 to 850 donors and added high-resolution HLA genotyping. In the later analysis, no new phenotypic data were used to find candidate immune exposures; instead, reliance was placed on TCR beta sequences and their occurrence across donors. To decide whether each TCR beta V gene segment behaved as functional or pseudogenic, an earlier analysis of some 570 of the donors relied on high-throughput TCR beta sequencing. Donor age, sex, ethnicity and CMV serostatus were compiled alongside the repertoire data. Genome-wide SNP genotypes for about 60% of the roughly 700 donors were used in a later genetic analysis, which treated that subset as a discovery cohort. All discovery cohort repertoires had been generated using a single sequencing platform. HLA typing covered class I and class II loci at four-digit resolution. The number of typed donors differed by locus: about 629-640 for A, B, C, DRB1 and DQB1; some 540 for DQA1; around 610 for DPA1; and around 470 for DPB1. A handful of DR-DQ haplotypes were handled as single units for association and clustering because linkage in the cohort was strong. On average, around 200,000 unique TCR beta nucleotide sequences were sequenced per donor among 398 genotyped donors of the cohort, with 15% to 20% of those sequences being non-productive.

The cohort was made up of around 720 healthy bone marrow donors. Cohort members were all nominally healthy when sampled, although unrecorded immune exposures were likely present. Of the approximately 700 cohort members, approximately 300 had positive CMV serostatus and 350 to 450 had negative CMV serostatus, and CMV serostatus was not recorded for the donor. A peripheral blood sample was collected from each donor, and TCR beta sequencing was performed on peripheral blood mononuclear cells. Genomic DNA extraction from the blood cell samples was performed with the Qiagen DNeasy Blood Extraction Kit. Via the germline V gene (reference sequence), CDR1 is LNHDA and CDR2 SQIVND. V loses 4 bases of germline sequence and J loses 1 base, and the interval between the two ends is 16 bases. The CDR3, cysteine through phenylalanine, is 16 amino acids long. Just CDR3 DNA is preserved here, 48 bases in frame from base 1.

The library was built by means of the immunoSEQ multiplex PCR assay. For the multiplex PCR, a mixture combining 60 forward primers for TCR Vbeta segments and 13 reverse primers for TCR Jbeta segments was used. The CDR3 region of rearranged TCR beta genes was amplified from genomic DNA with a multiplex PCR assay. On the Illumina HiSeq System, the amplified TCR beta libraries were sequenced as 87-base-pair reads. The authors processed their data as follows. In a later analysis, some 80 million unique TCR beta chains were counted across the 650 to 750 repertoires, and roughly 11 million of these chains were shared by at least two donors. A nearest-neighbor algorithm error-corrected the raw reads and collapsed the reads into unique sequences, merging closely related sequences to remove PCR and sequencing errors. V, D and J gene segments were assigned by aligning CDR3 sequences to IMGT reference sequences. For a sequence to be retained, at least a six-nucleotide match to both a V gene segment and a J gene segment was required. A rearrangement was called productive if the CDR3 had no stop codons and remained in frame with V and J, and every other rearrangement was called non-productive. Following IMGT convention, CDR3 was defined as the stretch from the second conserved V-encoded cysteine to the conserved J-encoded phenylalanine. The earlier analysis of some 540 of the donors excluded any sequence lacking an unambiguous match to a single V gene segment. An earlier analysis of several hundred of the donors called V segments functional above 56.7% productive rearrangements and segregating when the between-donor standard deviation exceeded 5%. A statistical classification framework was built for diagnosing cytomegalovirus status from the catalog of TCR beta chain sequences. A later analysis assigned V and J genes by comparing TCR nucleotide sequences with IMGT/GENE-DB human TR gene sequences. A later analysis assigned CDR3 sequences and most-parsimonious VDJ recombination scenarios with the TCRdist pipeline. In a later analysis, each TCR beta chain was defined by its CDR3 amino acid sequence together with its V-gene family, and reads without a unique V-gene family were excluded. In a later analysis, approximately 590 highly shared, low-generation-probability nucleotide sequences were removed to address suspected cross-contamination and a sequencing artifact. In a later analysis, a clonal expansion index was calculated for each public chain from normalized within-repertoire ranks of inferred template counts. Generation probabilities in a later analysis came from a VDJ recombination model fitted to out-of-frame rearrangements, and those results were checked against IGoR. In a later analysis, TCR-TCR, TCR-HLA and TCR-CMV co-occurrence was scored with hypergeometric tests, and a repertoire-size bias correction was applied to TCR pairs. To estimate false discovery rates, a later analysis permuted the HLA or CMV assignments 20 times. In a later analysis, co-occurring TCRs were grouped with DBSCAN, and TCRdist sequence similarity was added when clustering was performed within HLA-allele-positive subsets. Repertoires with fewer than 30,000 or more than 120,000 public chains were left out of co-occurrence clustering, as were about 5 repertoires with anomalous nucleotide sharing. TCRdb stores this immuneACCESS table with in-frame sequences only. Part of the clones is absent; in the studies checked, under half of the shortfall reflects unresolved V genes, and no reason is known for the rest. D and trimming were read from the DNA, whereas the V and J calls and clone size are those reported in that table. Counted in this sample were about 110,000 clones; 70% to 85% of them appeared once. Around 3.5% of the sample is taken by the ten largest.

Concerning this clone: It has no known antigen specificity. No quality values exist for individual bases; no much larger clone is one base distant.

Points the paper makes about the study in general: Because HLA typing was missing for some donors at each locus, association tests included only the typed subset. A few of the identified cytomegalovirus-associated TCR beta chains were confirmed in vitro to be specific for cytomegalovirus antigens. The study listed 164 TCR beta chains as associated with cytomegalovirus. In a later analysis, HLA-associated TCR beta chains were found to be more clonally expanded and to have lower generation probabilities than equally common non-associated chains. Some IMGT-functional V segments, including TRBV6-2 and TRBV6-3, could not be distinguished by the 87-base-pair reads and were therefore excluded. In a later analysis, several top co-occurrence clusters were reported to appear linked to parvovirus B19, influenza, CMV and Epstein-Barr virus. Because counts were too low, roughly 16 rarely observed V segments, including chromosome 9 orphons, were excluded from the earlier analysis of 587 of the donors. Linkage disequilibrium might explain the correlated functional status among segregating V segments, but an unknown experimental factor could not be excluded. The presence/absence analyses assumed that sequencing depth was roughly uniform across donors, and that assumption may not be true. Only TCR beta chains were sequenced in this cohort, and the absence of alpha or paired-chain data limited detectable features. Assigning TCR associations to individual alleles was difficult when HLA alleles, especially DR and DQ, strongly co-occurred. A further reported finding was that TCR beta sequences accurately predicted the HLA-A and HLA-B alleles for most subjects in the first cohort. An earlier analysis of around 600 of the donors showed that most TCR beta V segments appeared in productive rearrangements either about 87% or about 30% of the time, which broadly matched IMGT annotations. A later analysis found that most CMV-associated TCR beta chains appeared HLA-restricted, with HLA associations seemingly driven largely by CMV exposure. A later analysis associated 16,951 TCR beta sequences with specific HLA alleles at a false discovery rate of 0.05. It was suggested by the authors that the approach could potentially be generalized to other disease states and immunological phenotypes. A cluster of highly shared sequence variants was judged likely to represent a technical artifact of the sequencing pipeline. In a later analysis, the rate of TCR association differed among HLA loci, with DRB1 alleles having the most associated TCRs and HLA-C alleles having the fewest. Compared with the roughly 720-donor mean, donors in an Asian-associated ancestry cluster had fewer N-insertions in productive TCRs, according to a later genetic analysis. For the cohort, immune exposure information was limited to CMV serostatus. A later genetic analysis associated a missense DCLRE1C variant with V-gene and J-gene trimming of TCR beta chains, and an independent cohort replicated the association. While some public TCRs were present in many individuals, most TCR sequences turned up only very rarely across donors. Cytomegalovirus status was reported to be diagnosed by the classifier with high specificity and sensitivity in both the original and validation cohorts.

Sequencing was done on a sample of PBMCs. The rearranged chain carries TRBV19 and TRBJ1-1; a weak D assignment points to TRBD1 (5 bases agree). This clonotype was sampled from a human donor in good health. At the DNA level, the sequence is TGTGCCAGTAGTACAATTAGGGCAGGGTGGAACACTGAAGCTTTCTTT. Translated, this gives CASSTIRAGWNTEAFF.